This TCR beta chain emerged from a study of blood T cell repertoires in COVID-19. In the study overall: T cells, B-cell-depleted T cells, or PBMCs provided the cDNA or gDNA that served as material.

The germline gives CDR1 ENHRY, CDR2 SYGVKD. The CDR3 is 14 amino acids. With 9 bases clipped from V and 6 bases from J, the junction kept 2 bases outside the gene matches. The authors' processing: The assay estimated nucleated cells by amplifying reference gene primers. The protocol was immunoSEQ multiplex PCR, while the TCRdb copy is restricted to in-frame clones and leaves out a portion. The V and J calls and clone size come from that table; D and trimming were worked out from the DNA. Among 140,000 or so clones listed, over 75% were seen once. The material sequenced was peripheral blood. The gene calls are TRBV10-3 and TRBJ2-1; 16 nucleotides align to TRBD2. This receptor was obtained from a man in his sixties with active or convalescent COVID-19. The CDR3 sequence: CAMGTSGGGNEQFF. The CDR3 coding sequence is TGTGCCATGGGGACTAGCGGGGGGGGCAATGAGCAGTTCTTC.